Listed here are 19 T cell receptor beta chains from one sample, sequenced in a study of T-cell memory formation after mild COVID-19. MiXCR, applied by TCRdb to the 5' RACE reads, yields one record per CDR3 protein. The sample includes 550,000 to 600,000 distinct CDR3 sequences, about 18% of them seen just once. Material for sequencing was PBMCs or a T cell subset sorted from them (not recorded which). Receptors were obtained from an adult woman who had mild COVID-19 (a few samples of this study predate the infection). Cell type and time point are not known.

The gene calls are TRBV7-6 and TRBJ2-7, with 7 bases matching TRBD1. The ends lost 5 bases at V and 6 bases at J; junction bases unmatched: 7. The CDR3 sequence is 13 residues long. CDR1 SGHVS and CDR2 FNYEAQ come from the germline V gene. The CDR3: CASSQTGLSEQYF. CDR3 DNA: TGTGCCAGCAGCCAGACAGGGTTGAGCGAGCAGTACTTC.

This clonotype was observed a handful of times. This chain links TRBV29-1 with TRBJ2-1; 11 positions match TRBD1. Losses at the gene ends were 1 base for V and 2 bases for J; bases not matched to a gene: 7. In germline, CDR1 is SQVTM, CDR2 ANQGSEA. The CDR3 loop spans 17 amino acids. CDR3 residues: CSVEGGGQGAPYNEQFF. CDR3 nucleotides: TGCAGCGTTGAAGGGGGCGGACAGGGGGCCCCCTACAATGAGCAGTTCTTC.

The chain combines TRBV12-3 or TRBV12-4 with TRBJ1-6; the match to TRBD1 covers 9 bases. V shed 6 bases and J 10 bases; nucleotides not matched to a gene: 10. This CDR3 is built from 15 residues. Written as DNA, the CDR3 is TGTGCCAGCAGAACAGGGGGCGAATCGCCGTCACCCCTCCACTTT. It translates to CASRTGGESPSPLHF.

A few counts support this clonotype. The chain uses TRBV20-1 and TRBJ2-1, with 10 nucleotides matching TRBD2. V shed 6 bases and J 2 bases; nucleotides not matched to a gene: 7. This CDR3 comprises 15 residues. CDR1 is DFQATT and CDR2 is SNEGSKA in the germline V gene (reference sequence). The CDR3 DNA reads as TGCAGTGCCCAAACCGGGACTAGCGCCTACAATGAGCAGTTCTTC. Amino acids: CSAQTGTSAYNEQFF.

The chain carries TRBV2 and TRBJ2-7; D is unresolved. Trimming pared 4 bases from V and 3 bases from J, leaving 16 bases between. Germline V gene data show CDR1 as SNHLY and CDR2 as FYNNEI. The CDR3 contains 15 residues. Written as DNA, the CDR3 is TGTGCCAGCAGTGGTCTATTCCTTTCCTTCTACGAGCAGTACTTC. Its translation is CASSGLFLSFYEQYF.

This chain uses TRBV4-1 with TRBJ1-1; D remains unclear. The CDR3 length is 14 residues. Trimming removed 2 bases from V and 1 base from J, with 8 bases in between. Germline values: CDR1 MGHRA, CDR2 YSYEKL. The CDR3 spells CASSQNGENTEAFF. The CDR3, as DNA: TGCGCCAGCAGCCAAAACGGGGAGAACACTGAAGCTTTCTTT.

In its sample, this clonotype was seen a few times. The V gene is TRBV7-9, the J gene TRBJ1-6, with D possibly matching TRBD1 (5 bases). The CDR3 consists of 14 residues. CDR1 is SEHNR and CDR2 is FQNEAQ in the germline V gene (reference sequence). The V end was cut by 1 base, the J end by 7 bases, with 8 bases between. CDR3 bases: TGTGCCAGCAGCTTAGACGAGGGGAATTCACCCCTCCACTTT. This encodes CASSLDEGNSPLHF.

This chain connects TRBV5-1 to TRBJ2-1; D gene uncertain. Trimming shortened V by 0 bases and J by 9 bases, and 13 bases separated the two germline ends. The germline CDR1 and CDR2 sequences are SGHRS and YFSETQ. CDR3 length: 14 amino acids. CDR3 sequence (DNA): TGCGCCAGCAGCTTGGGCGACCCGCGCAGTGAGCAGTTCTTC. This sequence encodes CASSLGDPRSEQFF.

This clonotype has only a few counts. The chain has TRBV23-1 and TRBJ1-4; 7 bases fit TRBD1. TRBV23-1 is reported as an ORF; its role is uncertain. The CDR3 has 14 residues. V lost 6 bases, J lost 6 bases, and 7 bases stayed unmatched. The CDR3 loop is CASSPGGEDEKLFF. DNA for the CDR3: TGCGCCAGCAGCCCAGGGGGGGAGGATGAAAAACTGTTTTTT.

This clonotype was observed at least ten times. The J gene is TRBJ2-1, the V gene TRBV5-1; D is possibly TRBD1 or TRBD2 (5 bases each). The CDR3 is 14 amino acids. The V end lost 0 bases, the J end lost 2 bases, and 6 bases lay between the germline ends. In germline, CDR1 is SGHRS, CDR2 YFSETQ. Here the CDR3 reads CASSLEGPYNEQFF. The CDR3 region has the DNA TGCGCCAGCAGCTTGGAGGGACCCTACAATGAGCAGTTCTTC. The full variable domain, rest sourced from reference TRBV5-1 and TRBJ2-1, is KAGVTQTPRYLIKTRGQQVTLSCSPISGHRSVSWYQQTPGQGLQFLFEYFSETQRNKGNFPGRFSGRQFSNSRSEMNVSTLELGDSALYLCASSLEGPYNEQFFGPGTRLTVL.

V gene TRBV7-8 combines with J gene TRBJ2-5; TRBD2 might be the D (7 bases). Trimming pared 5 bases from V and 1 base from J, leaving 17 bases between. The CDR3 spans 16 residues. Looked up from germline, CDR1 is SGHVS and CDR2 is FQNEAQ. The CDR3 protein is CASSPRGGRTQETQYF. CDR3 DNA: TGTGCCAGCAGCCCAAGGGGGGGCAGAACCCAAGAGACCCAGTACTTC.

The CDR3 DNA reads TGTGCCAGCAGGTTTGGCAGCCTCTATGGCTACACCTTC. Its protein product is CASRFGSLYGYTF. The V call is TRBV6-5, the J call TRBJ1-2; D gene ambiguous. Germline V gene sequence: CDR1 MNHEY, CDR2 SVGAGI. The CDR3 runs 13 residues. V lost 6 bases and J 4 bases, leaving 12 bases between the germline ends.

The chain joins TRBV18 to TRBJ2-7; no definite D call. The CDR3 contains 14 residues. V was pared by 0 bases and J by 3 bases, with 9 bases between. In germline, CDR1 is KGHSH, CDR2 LQKENI. The CDR3 protein is CASSPPETYYEQYF. CDR3 nucleotides: TGTGCCAGCTCACCACCAGAAACCTACTACGAGCAGTACTTC.

This chain links TRBV7-8 with TRBJ2-5, with TRBD2 as a possible D gene (6 bases). From germline, CDR1 is SGHVS and CDR2 FQNEAQ. Trimming removed 4 bases at V and 4 bases at J, with 22 bases between. The CDR3 has 17 residues. The chain's CDR3 is CASSSPGRDGTLETQYF. The CDR3 DNA follows: TGTGCCAGCAGCTCACCCGGTCGGGACGGGACTCTAGAGACCCAGTACTTC.

The chain is built from TRBV20-1 and TRBJ2-3; D perhaps matches TRBD2 (5 bases). CDR1 and CDR2 (germline): DFQATT, SNEGSKA (reference sequence). V lost 0 bases to trimming and J lost 0 bases, with 13 bases between them. The CDR3 contains 16 residues. CDR3 DNA: TGCAGTGCTAGAGATAATACTAGGTCGAGCACAGATACGCAGTATTTT. It codes for CSARDNTRSSTDTQYF.

The V gene is TRBV20-1, the J gene TRBJ2-1; 13 nucleotides agree with TRBD2. The trim removed 2 bases at V and 8 bases at J, leaving 6 bases unmatched. CDR3 length: 15 residues. Looked up from germline, CDR1 is DFQATT and CDR2 is SNEGSKA (reference sequence). CDR3 sequence: CSARPWTSGSDEQFF. The CDR3 coding sequence is TGCAGTGCTAGACCGTGGACTAGCGGGAGCGATGAGCAGTTCTTC.

This clonotype appeared a few times. V is TRBV5-1 and J is TRBJ2-1; D is tentatively TRBD1 or TRBD2 (5 bases each). Trimming cost V 1 base and J 2 bases, with 10 bases left between them. The length of the CDR3 is 15 residues. Germline CDR1 is SGHRS and CDR2 is YFSETQ. The CDR3 DNA reads TGCGCCAGCAGCTTGTCGAGGGGTCCCTACAATGAGCAGTTCTTC. Translating gives CASSLSRGPYNEQFF.

This clonotype was observed a handful of times. This chain connects TRBV2 to TRBJ2-7; tentative D call: TRBD2 (5 bases). V dropped 0 bases and J dropped 3 bases, with 15 bases sitting between them. Germline assignment: CDR1 SNHLY and CDR2 FYNNEI. This CDR3 has 16 amino acids. The CDR3 is CASSEAGADSYYEQYF. The CDR3 nucleotides are TGTGCCAGCAGTGAAGCTGGAGCGGATTCCTACTACGAGCAGTACTTC.

V and J are TRBV7-2 and TRBJ2-4; possibly TRBD1 or TRBD2 for D (7 bases each). Germline CDR1 SGHTA, CDR2 FQGNSA. The CDR3 has 16 residues. Deletions cut 5 bases from V and 5 bases from J, with 19 bases between. CDR3 protein: CASSPRPQGGQNIQYF. CDR3 bases: TGTGCCAGCAGCCCCCGTCCCCAGGGGGGGCAAAACATTCAGTACTTC.